The 21 T cell receptor beta chains presented below share a single source sample, sequenced in a study of T cell changes during pregnancy in multiple sclerosis. Measured with immunoSEQ multiplex PCR; TCRdb has only the in-frame clones, and not every one. In the table there are 65,000 to 75,000 clones, about 89% of which are singletons. This material consisted of peripheral blood, taken in the second trimester of pregnancy. The receptors were gathered from a female donor with multiple sclerosis, enrolled in a pregnancy study.

This clone has only a few counts. The chain employs TRBV7-8 and TRBJ1-3; D call uncertain. The V gene's germline CDR1 is SGHVS and CDR2 FQNEAQ. There are 14 residues in the CDR3. V dropped 3 bases and J dropped 0 bases, with 6 bases sitting between them. The CDR3 sequence is CASSLSISGNTIYF. The CDR3 DNA follows: TGTGCCAGCAGCTTGTCAATCTCTGGAAACACCATATATTTT.

The V and J genes are TRBV4-1 and TRBJ2-3; 7 bases are shared with TRBD2. The V segment lost 3 bases and the J segment 4 bases; nucleotides outside the gene matches: 4. This CDR3 comprises 14 residues. Germline V gene sequence: CDR1 MGHRA, CDR2 YSYEKL. The CDR3 nucleotides read TGCGCCAGCAGCCATGGGAGGGCCCCAGATACGCAGTATTTT. It is translated as CASSHGRAPDTQYF.

The J gene is TRBJ1-3, the V gene TRBV29-1; a possible D gene is TRBD1 (5 bases). This CDR3 is built from 12 residues. V was clipped by 6 bases and J by 3 bases, with 9 bases between them. Germline V gene data show CDR1 as SQVTM and CDR2 as ANQGSEA. CDR3 bases: TGCAGCGTGGGGGGTGGTGGAAACACCATATATTTT. Residues: CSVGGGGNTIYF.

The J gene is TRBJ1-5, the V gene TRBV7-8; tentative D call: TRBD1 (5 bases). The CDR3 runs to 16 residues. Germline V lookup: CDR1 SGHVS, CDR2 FQNEAQ. Trimming stripped 5 bases from V and 1 base from J, with 15 bases between. Here the CDR3 reads CASSLPPYRSNQPQHF. The CDR3, as DNA: TGTGCCAGCAGCCTACCCCCCTACAGGAGCAATCAGCCCCAGCATTTT.

The rearrangement joins TRBV29-1 to TRBJ2-7; 11 positions match TRBD2. V trimming: 1 base; J trimming: 4 bases; junction bases outside the gene matches: 9. Germline CDR1 and CDR2: SQVTM and ANQGSEA. The CDR3 spans 16 residues. This CDR3 reads CSVEGLAGTSGYEQYF. The CDR3 DNA reads TGCAGCGTTGAAGGGCTAGCCGGGACTAGCGGATACGAGCAGTACTTC.

This rearrangement joins TRBV7-3 to TRBJ2-5, with 7 bases aligning to TRBD1. Germline-derived CDR1 and CDR2 are SGHTA and FQGTGA. V gave up 5 bases and J gave up 4 bases; unmatched junction bases: 10. This CDR3 contains 15 residues. Here the CDR3 reads CASSPRGQKAETQYF. The CDR3 DNA follows: TGTGCCAGCAGCCCGAGGGGACAGAAGGCAGAGACCCAGTACTTC.

The gene calls are TRBV14 and TRBJ1-5; 7 positions agree with TRBD1. The CDR3 has 18 residues. Germline V gene lookup returns CDR1 SGHDN and CDR2 FVKESK. V shed 5 bases, J shed 2 bases, and the junction held 15 bases outside the gene matches. CDR3 coding DNA: TGTGCCAGCAGCTTTATCCTTACAGGGGTACCGGGCAATCAGCCCCAGCATTTT. This codes for CASSFILTGVPGNQPQHF.

This chain links TRBV2 with TRBJ2-7; a possible D gene is TRBD1 (5 bases). Germline V gene sequence: CDR1 SNHLY, CDR2 FYNNEI. V lost 2 bases and J 5 bases, leaving 7 bases between the germline ends. The CDR3 totals 12 residues. CDR3 sequence reads: CASSEQGHEQYF. CDR3 coding DNA: TGTGCCAGCAGTGAACAGGGCCACGAGCAGTACTTC.

The chain couples TRBV10-3 to TRBJ2-5, with D perhaps matching TRBD2 (5 bases). V lost 10 bases to trimming and J lost 4 bases, with 16 bases between them. CDR1 is ENHRY, CDR2 SYGVKD, per germline. This CDR3 comprises 13 residues. CDR3 loop: CATQGGSGETQYF. Here the CDR3 DNA reads TGTGCCACTCAAGGAGGATCTGGAGAGACCCAGTACTTC.

The chain has TRBV6-1 and TRBJ2-7; D is ambiguous. Germline-derived CDR1 and CDR2 are MNHNS and SASEGT. V lost 3 bases to trimming and J lost 4 bases, with 13 bases between them. This CDR3 contains 14 residues. The CDR3 region is CASSDVVLPYEQYF. In nucleotides, the CDR3 is TGTGCCAGCAGTGATGTAGTACTCCCATACGAGCAGTACTTC.

V gene TRBV29-1 combines with J gene TRBJ1-2; tentatively, D is TRBD1 (6 bases). This CDR3 has 12 residues. Germline CDR1 is SQVTM and CDR2 is ANQGSEA. V was pared by 7 bases and J by 6 bases, with 15 bases between. CDR3 protein: CSATTGLDGYTF. The CDR3 DNA sequence: TGCAGCGCCACAACAGGGCTGGATGGCTACACCTTC.

The chain recombines TRBV6-6 with TRBJ2-1; 7 bases map to TRBD2. CDR3 size: 15 residues. Per germline, CDR1 MNHNY and CDR2 SVGAGI (reference sequence). Germline trimming cut 7 bases from V and 9 bases from J; bases unmatched to any gene: 15. CDR3 sequence (DNA): TGTGCCAGCACCGAGCGGGCGGGGGTTGTCAGTGAGCAGTTCTTC. This gives the protein CASTERAGVVSEQFF.

The chain uses TRBV25-1 and TRBJ1-4; the match to TRBD1 covers 7 bases. Germline V gene data show CDR1 as MGHDK and CDR2 as SYGVNS. CDR3 length: 17 amino acids. The V gene end was trimmed by 3 bases and the J gene end by 5 bases; junction bases not matched to a gene: 12. CDR3 sequence reads: CASSESKRDSLNEKLFF. For the CDR3, the DNA is TGTGCCAGCAGTGAGTCGAAACGGGACAGCCTAAATGAAAAACTGTTTTTT. Together with reference TRBV25-1 and TRBJ1-4, the CDR3 gives the full variable domain: EADIYQTPRYLVIGTGKKITLECSQTMGHDKMYWYQQDPGMELHLIHYSYGVNSTEKGDLSSESTVSRIRTEHFPLTLESARPSHTSQYLCASSESKRDSLNEKLFFGSGTQLSVL.

The table lists this clone with a count of one. V usage is TRBV5-1 and J usage is TRBJ1-1; TRBD1 matches 8 bases. The CDR3 extends over 15 amino acids. Trimming cost V 4 bases and J 5 bases; bases outside gene matches: 10. Germline CDR1 and CDR2: SGHRS and YFSETQ. The CDR3 nucleotides read TGCGCCAGCAGCGGCCCAGGGGGCGAAGGAACTGAAGCTTTCTTT. It yields the protein CASSGPGGEGTEAFF.

This sequence joins TRBV7-2 and TRBJ2-7; weak D call: TRBD1 (6 bases). Trimming removed 1 base from V and 2 bases from J, with 15 bases in between. The CDR3 is made up of 16 amino acids. The germline gives CDR1 SGHTA, CDR2 FQGNSA. The CDR3 DNA sequence: TGTGCCAGCAGCTTAGTAGGGTCAGGGGTTGCCTACGAGCAGTACTTC. Amino acids: CASSLVGSGVAYEQYF.

The rearrangement joins TRBV4-1 to TRBJ2-3; 7 bases fit TRBD2. With 1 base clipped from V and 1 base from J, the junction kept 8 bases outside the gene matches. The CDR3 is made up of 17 amino acids. Germline CDR1 reads MGHRA; CDR2 reads YSYEKL. The CDR3 reads CASSQVIAGLRTDTQYF. The CDR3 DNA reads as TGCGCCAGCAGCCAAGTGATAGCGGGCCTTCGCACAGATACGCAGTATTTT.

The chain carries TRBV6-5 and TRBJ2-1; D unclear. The CDR3 extends over 13 amino acids. The V gene lost 6 bases and the J gene lost 9 bases, with 15 bases spanning the gap. Germline lookup yields CDR1 MNHEY and CDR2 SVGAGI. CDR3 residues: CASSLFPFGEQFF. The CDR3 coding sequence is TGTGCCAGCAGCCTCTTTCCGTTCGGTGAGCAGTTCTTC.

The chain carries TRBV9 and TRBJ1-2; tentative D call: TRBD1 (5 bases). Trimming cost V 2 bases and J 2 bases, with 13 bases left between them. There are 15 residues in the CDR3. The germline V gene encodes CDR1 SGDLS and CDR2 YYNGEE. CDR3 amino acids: CASSVTDWGNYGYTF. DNA of the CDR3: TGTGCCAGCAGCGTGACAGACTGGGGAAACTATGGCTACACCTTC.

This chain uses TRBV19 with TRBJ1-2; TRBD1 aligns across 10 bases. Germline-derived CDR1 and CDR2 are LNHDA and SQIVND (reference sequence). This CDR3 comprises 13 residues. The V gene end was trimmed by 5 bases and the J gene end by 6 bases; junction bases not matched to a gene: 3. For the CDR3, the DNA is TGTGCCAGTAGTGAGGGGACAGGGGATGGCTACACCTTC. This gives the protein CASSEGTGDGYTF.

A few counts support this clone. This chain uses TRBV19 with TRBJ2-4; the match to TRBD1 covers 9 bases. The V gene's germline CDR1 is LNHDA and CDR2 SQIVND (reference sequence). The CDR3 spans 16 residues. V lost 7 bases and J lost 5; bases outside the gene matches: 12. CDR3: CASTMGPDRGENIQYF. The CDR3, as DNA: TGTGCCAGTACGATGGGCCCGGACAGGGGAGAAAACATTCAGTACTTC.

This chain joins TRBV20-1 and TRBJ2-1; 8 bases align to TRBD1. Germline CDR1 reads DFQATT; CDR2 reads SNEGSKA (reference sequence). The trim removed 6 bases at V and 9 bases at J, leaving 4 bases unmatched. The CDR3 covers 11 residues. The CDR3 protein is CSAWTGREQFF. The CDR3 nucleotides read TGCAGTGCGTGGACAGGGCGTGAGCAGTTCTTC.